A single T cell receptor beta chain is shown here with its context. The data were taken from a study of blood T cell repertoires in COVID-19. Overall study context: Sources were T cells, B-cell-depleted T cells, or PBMCs; the material itself was cDNA or gDNA.

Sequenced by immunoSEQ multiplex PCR; TCRdb stores in-frame clones only, minus some. Seen here are about 70,000 clones, 80% observed once, and the top ten hold about 18%. This receptor was taken from a man aged 65-85 years who had recovered from COVID-19. Sequencing was done on a sample of peripheral blood.

As DNA, the CDR3 is TGTGCCAGCAGTTTCACAGGTGCTAGCTCCTACGAGCAGTACTTC. Its translation: CASSFTGASSYEQYF. The chain carries TRBV6-5 and TRBJ2-7, with D perhaps TRBD1 (5 bases). Germline CDR1 reads MNHEY; CDR2 reads SVGAGI. The CDR3 contains 15 residues. V was pared by 4 bases and J by 0 bases, with 13 bases between.